A selection of T cell receptor beta chains follows, all from one sample in a study of identical twins. Via MiXCR, TCRdb re-called the 5' RACE reads, giving one row per CDR3 protein. The sample gives some 660,000 distinct CDR3 sequences, 8.6% of which show up once; roughly 0.9% is in the top ten. This sample was also put to use in a study of yellow fever vaccine responses in identical twins.

The sequenced sample consisted of PBMCs. The receptors here all came from a woman aged 18-29 years in good health. The CDR3 runs from the conserved cysteine through the conserved F or W. Each record gives: CDR3 DNA, CDR3 protein, D gene, clone size, V gene, J gene. The D gene is left open where the match is weak. The size field is filled for only some rows; it gives once, few, many or a size class.

cdr3_nt: TGCAGTGCTAGAGATCGGCTCTCTGGGGCCAACGTCCTGACTTTC
cdr3_aa: CSARDRLSGANVLTF
d_call: NA
clone_size: NA
v_call: TRBV20-1
j_call: TRBJ2-6

cdr3_nt: TGTGCCAGCAGTACAGGGGATGCCGGGGAGCTGTTTTTT
cdr3_aa: CASSTGDAGELFF
d_call: TRBD1
clone_size: NA
v_call: TRBV27
j_call: TRBJ2-2

cdr3_nt: TGCGCCAGCAGCCAAGACCCCCGGGGACATAATGAGCAGTTCTTC
cdr3_aa: CASSQDPRGHNEQFF
d_call: NA
clone_size: few
v_call: TRBV4-3
j_call: TRBJ2-1

cdr3_nt: TGTGCCAGCAGCCAGAAAGCCCCCGGGACAGGGCTCGAGACCCAGTACTTC
cdr3_aa: CASSQKAPGTGLETQYF
d_call: TRBD1
clone_size: few
v_call: TRBV27
j_call: TRBJ2-5

cdr3_nt: TGTGCCACCAGTGATCTTACGGGACACGAGTGGGAGCTGTTTTTT
cdr3_aa: CATSDLTGHEWELFF
d_call: NA
clone_size: few
v_call: TRBV24-1
j_call: TRBJ2-2

cdr3_nt: TGCAGTGCTGGGACCTACAGGGGCTCCTATAATTCACCCCTCCACTTT
cdr3_aa: CSAGTYRGSYNSPLHF
d_call: TRBD1
clone_size: NA
v_call: TRBV20-1
j_call: TRBJ1-6

cdr3_nt: TGCAGCGTTGACCCCACGGGGATGGGGACTGAAGCTTTCTTT
cdr3_aa: CSVDPTGMGTEAFF
d_call: NA
clone_size: NA
v_call: TRBV29-1
j_call: TRBJ1-1

cdr3_nt: TGTGCCAGCAGCTTATTAGGATCCGGGACTGGGAACTATGGCTACACCTTC
cdr3_aa: CASSLLGSGTGNYGYTF
d_call: NA
clone_size: NA
v_call: TRBV7-9
j_call: TRBJ1-2

cdr3_nt: TGTGCCACCAGTGATCCCCGGAATGGCGGGTATACGCAGTATTTT
cdr3_aa: CATSDPRNGGYTQYF
d_call: NA
clone_size: NA
v_call: TRBV24-1
j_call: TRBJ2-3

cdr3_nt: TGTGCCAGCAGTGAATCTGGGGTTCTGGGAGAGACCCAGTACTTC
cdr3_aa: CASSESGVLGETQYF
d_call: NA
clone_size: NA
v_call: TRBV25-1
j_call: TRBJ2-5

cdr3_nt: TGTGCCACCAGTGATTTGCATGAGCAGTTCTTC
cdr3_aa: CATSDLHEQFF
d_call: NA
clone_size: NA
v_call: TRBV24-1
j_call: TRBJ2-1

cdr3_nt: TGTGCCAGCAGCCTCGAGGGACCTAACTATGGCTACACCTTC
cdr3_aa: CASSLEGPNYGYTF
d_call: NA
clone_size: many
v_call: TRBV25-1
j_call: TRBJ1-2

cdr3_nt: TGCAGTGCCAGGACAGGGAGGGAGACCCAGTACTTC
cdr3_aa: CSARTGRETQYF
d_call: TRBD1
clone_size: NA
v_call: TRBV20-1
j_call: TRBJ2-5

cdr3_nt: TGTGCCAGCAGTCCTCCGGGCCCGAGTGGGGGGGCCAACGTCCTGACTTTC
cdr3_aa: CASSPPGPSGGANVLTF
d_call: NA
clone_size: few
v_call: TRBV28
j_call: TRBJ2-6

cdr3_nt: TGTGCCAGCAGCTTGCGAGACGGGACAGCCAACTACTACAATGAGCAGTTCTTC
cdr3_aa: CASSLRDGTANYYNEQFF
d_call: TRBD1
clone_size: few
v_call: TRBV5-5
j_call: TRBJ2-1

cdr3_nt: TGTGCCAGCAGCTGGGCCCGCACTGAAGCTTTCTTT
cdr3_aa: CASSWARTEAFF
d_call: NA
clone_size: few
v_call: TRBV13
j_call: TRBJ1-1

cdr3_nt: TGCGCCAGCAGACTTACAAGGGCGGTGAACACTGAAGCTTTCTTT
cdr3_aa: CASRLTRAVNTEAFF
d_call: NA
clone_size: few
v_call: TRBV5-1
j_call: TRBJ1-1

cdr3_nt: TGTGCCAGCAGCTTAGACCTAGAACTACACAGCACAGATACGCAGTATTTT
cdr3_aa: CASSLDLELHSTDTQYF
d_call: NA
clone_size: few
v_call: TRBV7-6
j_call: TRBJ2-3

cdr3_nt: TGTGCCAGCAGTTTATGGGACAGGGACAATGAGCAGTTCTTC
cdr3_aa: CASSLWDRDNEQFF
d_call: TRBD1
clone_size: many
v_call: TRBV27
j_call: TRBJ2-1

cdr3_nt: TGCAGCGCCGCGGACAGGGGCACTGAAGCTTTCTTT
cdr3_aa: CSAADRGTEAFF
d_call: TRBD1
clone_size: many
v_call: TRBV29-1
j_call: TRBJ1-1

cdr3_nt: TGTGCCAGCAGCGCAAGGGGAGGATACGAGCAGTACTTC
cdr3_aa: CASSARGGYEQYF
d_call: NA
clone_size: many
v_call: TRBV7-2
j_call: TRBJ2-7

cdr3_nt: TGCAGTGCTAGTCCCAGGGGAACCTACAATGAGCAGTTCTTC
cdr3_aa: CSASPRGTYNEQFF
d_call: NA
clone_size: few
v_call: TRBV20-1
j_call: TRBJ2-1

cdr3_nt: TGTGCCACCAGCAGTGGAGGGACAGGGAAGAACGAGCAGTACTTC
cdr3_aa: CATSSGGTGKNEQYF
d_call: TRBD1
clone_size: NA
v_call: TRBV15
j_call: TRBJ2-7

cdr3_nt: TGTGCCAGCAGCTCCGACAGGGAACGGAACACCATATATTTT
cdr3_aa: CASSSDRERNTIYF
d_call: TRBD1
clone_size: few
v_call: TRBV12-3/TRBV12-4
j_call: TRBJ1-3

cdr3_nt: TGCGCCAGCAGCCAAGATGGTTCTAGCGGGCCTCCCTACAATGAGCAGTTCTTC
cdr3_aa: CASSQDGSSGPPYNEQFF
d_call: TRBD2
clone_size: many
v_call: TRBV4-3
j_call: TRBJ2-1

cdr3_nt: TGTGCCAGCAGGTACAGTCCGGCGGGGGAGCAGTACTTC
cdr3_aa: CASRYSPAGEQYF
d_call: NA
clone_size: few
v_call: TRBV6-2/TRBV6-3
j_call: TRBJ2-7

cdr3_nt: TGTGCCAGCAGCGCACTAGCGGGGGAAGAGACCCAGTACTTC
cdr3_aa: CASSALAGEETQYF
d_call: TRBD2
clone_size: few
v_call: TRBV7-8
j_call: TRBJ2-5

cdr3_nt: TGCAGCGTGGTGGGACTAGCGGTCCGTCCAGATACGCAGTATTTT
cdr3_aa: CSVVGLAVRPDTQYF
d_call: TRBD2
clone_size: NA
v_call: TRBV29-1
j_call: TRBJ2-3

cdr3_nt: TGCGCCAGCAGCCAAGGGGCCGGGGCGGGAACTGAAGCTTTCTTT
cdr3_aa: CASSQGAGAGTEAFF
d_call: NA
clone_size: many
v_call: TRBV4-3
j_call: TRBJ1-1

cdr3_nt: TGTGCCTCCATGGTGCCGCAACCGTTATACGAGCAGTACTTC
cdr3_aa: CASMVPQPLYEQYF
d_call: NA
clone_size: many
v_call: TRBV12-3/TRBV12-4
j_call: TRBJ2-7

cdr3_nt: TGTGCCAGCAGTGAATTTGGGGGGCGTGGGGCCAACGTCCTGACTTTC
cdr3_aa: CASSEFGGRGANVLTF
d_call: NA
clone_size: NA
v_call: TRBV25-1
j_call: TRBJ2-6

cdr3_nt: TGTGCCAGCAGTGGGGGGGGTCGGGACTTCCAGTACTTC
cdr3_aa: CASSGGGRDFQYF
d_call: TRBD2
clone_size: many
v_call: TRBV12-3/TRBV12-4
j_call: TRBJ2-7

cdr3_nt: TGTGCCAGCAGTTACCACCCCGGGGGTTCCTACGAGCAGTACTTC
cdr3_aa: CASSYHPGGSYEQYF
d_call: NA
clone_size: few
v_call: TRBV6-5
j_call: TRBJ2-7

cdr3_nt: TGCAGTGCTAGAGATCCATGGGTGAGCACAGATACGCAGTATTTT
cdr3_aa: CSARDPWVSTDTQYF
d_call: NA
clone_size: few
v_call: TRBV20-1
j_call: TRBJ2-3

cdr3_nt: TGTGCCAGCGAGAGAGGAGCGGCTAGCACAGATACGCAGTATTTT
cdr3_aa: CASERGAASTDTQYF
d_call: NA
clone_size: many
v_call: TRBV7-9
j_call: TRBJ2-3

cdr3_nt: TGTGCCAGCAGTTATGGGCCCAATGAGCAGTTCTTC
cdr3_aa: CASSYGPNEQFF
d_call: NA
clone_size: NA
v_call: TRBV7-9
j_call: TRBJ2-1

cdr3_nt: TGTGCCACCCTATCGACGGAACGTAATTCACCCCTCCACTTT
cdr3_aa: CATLSTERNSPLHF
d_call: NA
clone_size: NA
v_call: TRBV6-1
j_call: TRBJ1-6

cdr3_nt: TGTGCCAGCAGTTTCGGGCCTAGCGGGGCGAATGAGCAGTTCTTC
cdr3_aa: CASSFGPSGANEQFF
d_call: TRBD2
clone_size: NA
v_call: TRBV12-3/TRBV12-4
j_call: TRBJ2-1

cdr3_nt: TGTGCCAGCAGTTTATCGAGGCAGCAAGATACGCAGTATTTT
cdr3_aa: CASSLSRQQDTQYF
d_call: NA
clone_size: many
v_call: TRBV27
j_call: TRBJ2-3

cdr3_nt: TGTGCCAGCAGCTTAGTTCCGGGAACTAATGAAAAACTGTTTTTT
cdr3_aa: CASSLVPGTNEKLFF
d_call: NA
clone_size: many
v_call: TRBV7-2
j_call: TRBJ1-4

cdr3_nt: TGCAGCGCCTTGGGACACTTCTCCTACGAGCAGTACTTC
cdr3_aa: CSALGHFSYEQYF
d_call: NA
clone_size: few
v_call: TRBV29-1
j_call: TRBJ2-7

cdr3_nt: TGTGCCAGCAGTCAGAAACCGGGACAGAACACCGGGGAGCTGTTTTTT
cdr3_aa: CASSQKPGQNTGELFF
d_call: NA
clone_size: many
v_call: TRBV12-3/TRBV12-4
j_call: TRBJ2-2

cdr3_nt: TGTGCCAGCAGTGAACTTTCGTGGACAGTAAGCTCCTACGAGCAGTACTTC
cdr3_aa: CASSELSWTVSSYEQYF
d_call: NA
clone_size: NA
v_call: TRBV6-1
j_call: TRBJ2-7

cdr3_nt: TGTGCCTGGAGTCCACCCCCCTCGGCAGGGGGAGCTTTCTTT
cdr3_aa: CAWSPPPSAGGAFF
d_call: TRBD1
clone_size: few
v_call: TRBV30
j_call: TRBJ1-1

cdr3_nt: TGTGCCAGCAGCAGAGAGGTCTGGGGTCCGAACACTGAAGCTTTCTTT
cdr3_aa: CASSREVWGPNTEAFF
d_call: NA
clone_size: NA
v_call: TRBV7-2
j_call: TRBJ1-1

cdr3_nt: TGTGCCAGCAGCGCGACTAGAGGAACAGATACGCAGTATTTT
cdr3_aa: CASSATRGTDTQYF
d_call: NA
clone_size: NA
v_call: TRBV7-8
j_call: TRBJ2-3

cdr3_nt: TGTGCCAGTGGGGACAGATACAATGAGCAGTTCTTC
cdr3_aa: CASGDRYNEQFF
d_call: TRBD1
clone_size: few
v_call: TRBV19
j_call: TRBJ2-1

cdr3_nt: TGTGCCAGCAGTTACTCGCCGGGGATCGAGGGCGGGGAGCTGTTTTTT
cdr3_aa: CASSYSPGIEGGELFF
d_call: NA
clone_size: many
v_call: TRBV6-2/TRBV6-3
j_call: TRBJ2-2

cdr3_nt: TGTGCCAGCAGTCAGGGGCGGGTCAAAAACATTCAGTACTTC
cdr3_aa: CASSQGRVKNIQYF
d_call: NA
clone_size: many
v_call: TRBV28
j_call: TRBJ2-4

cdr3_nt: TGCAGCGTTTCGGACAGGGGCTCTGGAAACACCATATATTTT
cdr3_aa: CSVSDRGSGNTIYF
d_call: TRBD1
clone_size: many
v_call: TRBV29-1
j_call: TRBJ1-3

cdr3_nt: TGTGCCAGCTCACCTAGCGGGGCGCTCTCTGTCGATACGCAGTATTTT
cdr3_aa: CASSPSGALSVDTQYF
d_call: TRBD2
clone_size: NA
v_call: TRBV18
j_call: TRBJ2-3

cdr3_nt: TGTGCCAGCAGCTTACCGCAAAAACTAGCGGTTAAGAATGAGCAGTTCTTC
cdr3_aa: CASSLPQKLAVKNEQFF
d_call: TRBD2
clone_size: many
v_call: TRBV7-2
j_call: TRBJ2-1

cdr3_nt: TGCAGTGCTAGAGATTGGAGGAAAAATGAGCAGTTCTTC
cdr3_aa: CSARDWRKNEQFF
d_call: NA
clone_size: NA
v_call: TRBV20-1
j_call: TRBJ2-1

cdr3_nt: TGCGCCAGCAGTATCGGTGGTGCTGAGCAGTTCTTC
cdr3_aa: CASSIGGAEQFF
d_call: NA
clone_size: NA
v_call: TRBV5-1
j_call: TRBJ2-1